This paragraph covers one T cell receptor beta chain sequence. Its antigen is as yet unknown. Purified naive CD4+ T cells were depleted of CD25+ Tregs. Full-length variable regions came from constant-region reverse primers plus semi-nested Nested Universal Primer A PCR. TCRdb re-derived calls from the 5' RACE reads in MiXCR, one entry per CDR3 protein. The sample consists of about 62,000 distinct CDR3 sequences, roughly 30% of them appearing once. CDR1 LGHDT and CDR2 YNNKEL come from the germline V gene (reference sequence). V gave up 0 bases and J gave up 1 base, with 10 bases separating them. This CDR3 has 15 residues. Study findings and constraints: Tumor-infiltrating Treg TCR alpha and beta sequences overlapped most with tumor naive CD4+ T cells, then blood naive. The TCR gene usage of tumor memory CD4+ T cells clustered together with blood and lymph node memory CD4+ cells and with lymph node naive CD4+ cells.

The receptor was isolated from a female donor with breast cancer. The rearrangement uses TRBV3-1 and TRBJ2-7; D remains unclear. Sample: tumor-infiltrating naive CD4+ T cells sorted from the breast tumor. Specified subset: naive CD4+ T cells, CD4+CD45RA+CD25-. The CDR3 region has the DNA TGTGCCAGCAGCCAAGATTTAAGGGAATCCTACGAGCAGTACTTC. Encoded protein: CASSQDLRESYEQYF.